A selection of T cell receptor beta chains follows, all from one sample in a study of blood T cell repertoires in COVID-19. Profiling relied on immunoSEQ multiplex PCR, and the TCRdb table lists in-frame clones only, not all of them. The sample carries 55,000 to 80,000 clones, about four fifths recorded once. Sequencing used peripheral blood. These receptors came from a human donor in a cohort sampled during active COVID-19. Each CDR3 is given without its conserved first and last residue. Expanded clones get a size class; other rows say once, few or many, or leave the size out.

J gene: TRBJ2-1
V gene: TRBV7-8
clone size: .
CDR3 protein: ASSLVGAGNEQF

J gene: TRBJ2-3
V gene: TRBV10-3
clone size: .
CDR3 protein: AISDSGLNGKEQY

J gene: TRBJ1-1
V gene: TRBV10-3
clone size: .
CDR3 protein: AARDSVTEAF

J gene: TRBJ2-2
V gene: TRBV30
clone size: .
CDR3 protein: AWSLAGLIGELF

J gene: TRBJ2-7
V gene: TRBV10-1
clone size: .
CDR3 protein: ASIFRDFNSYEQY

J gene: TRBJ1-5
V gene: TRBV6-1
clone size: .
CDR3 protein: ASSELRGQPQH

J gene: TRBJ2-3
V gene: TRBV20-1
clone size: .
CDR3 protein: SASAGPGGADTQY

J gene: TRBJ1-5
V gene: TRBV30
clone size: .
CDR3 protein: AWSGGGTVQAAQH

J gene: TRBJ1-3
V gene: TRBV7-2
clone size: .
CDR3 protein: ASSLEPGSSGNTIY

J gene: TRBJ2-1
V gene: TRBV4-1
clone size: .
CDR3 protein: ASSTRDYDNEQF

J gene: TRBJ2-4
V gene: TRBV6-5
clone size: .
CDR3 protein: ASTPDGVKNIQY

J gene: TRBJ1-6
V gene: TRBV6-5
clone size: .
CDR3 protein: ASRGTSYNSPLH

J gene: TRBJ1-1
V gene: TRBV6-6
clone size: .
CDR3 protein: ASRVTGGTEAF

J gene: TRBJ1-1
V gene: TRBV10-3
clone size: .
CDR3 protein: AIRKPTGSGEAF

J gene: TRBJ1-1
V gene: TRBV2
clone size: .
CDR3 protein: AGAGVNTEAF

J gene: TRBJ1-1
V gene: TRBV3-1/TRBV3-2
clone size: .
CDR3 protein: ASSQVWEGTEAF

J gene: TRBJ2-1
V gene: TRBV20-1
clone size: .
CDR3 protein: SAGAPGLASNEQF

J gene: TRBJ1-1
V gene: TRBV2
clone size: medium-sized
CDR3 protein: ASNFDRETGAF

J gene: TRBJ2-1
V gene: TRBV5-1
clone size: .
CDR3 protein: ASSLKTANEQF

J gene: TRBJ2-7
V gene: TRBV12-3/TRBV12-4
clone size: .
CDR3 protein: ASSLAGGYEQY

J gene: TRBJ2-3
V gene: TRBV27
clone size: .
CDR3 protein: ASSLYLGGGRARDTQY

J gene: TRBJ2-6
V gene: TRBV2
clone size: .
CDR3 protein: ASSGGATGANVLT

J gene: TRBJ2-1
V gene: TRBV18
clone size: .
CDR3 protein: ASSPKGLFNEQF

J gene: TRBJ1-5
V gene: TRBV28
clone size: .
CDR3 protein: ASSSSLQPQH

J gene: TRBJ1-3
V gene: TRBV18
clone size: once
CDR3 protein: ASSLGQGSRVTGNTIY

J gene: TRBJ2-7
V gene: TRBV6-1
clone size: .
CDR3 protein: ASSEVGTRKD

J gene: TRBJ2-7
V gene: TRBV7-2
clone size: .
CDR3 protein: ASSLAALSYEQY

J gene: TRBJ2-7
V gene: TRBV11-2
clone size: .
CDR3 protein: ASSLDLLGGGYEQY

J gene: TRBJ1-2
V gene: TRBV18
clone size: .
CDR3 protein: ASSPLEGTYGYT

J gene: TRBJ1-6
V gene: TRBV3-1/TRBV3-2
clone size: few
CDR3 protein: ASSQDGRDNSPLH

J gene: TRBJ2-3
V gene: TRBV29-1
clone size: .
CDR3 protein: SVLGEGTQY

J gene: TRBJ2-3
V gene: TRBV18
clone size: .
CDR3 protein: ASSPGVRDTQY

J gene: TRBJ2-1
V gene: TRBV3-1/TRBV3-2
clone size: .
CDR3 protein: ASSPWGRTSGGNEQF

J gene: TRBJ2-1
V gene: TRBV18
clone size: .
CDR3 protein: ASSPQAGGEQF

J gene: TRBJ2-1
V gene: TRBV5-1
clone size: .
CDR3 protein: ASSLVQGGHNEQF